Each of the 7 T cell receptor beta chains below was sequenced from the same sample in a study of T cells in Graves' hyperthyroidism and ophthalmopathy. TCR beta CDR3 regions were amplified from RNA. Carried out on the TCR CDR3, a first-round RT-PCR used the HTBI primer set. Each CDR3 protein gets one entry after TCRdb re-called the multiplex PCR reads with MiXCR. Altogether 450,000 to 700,000 distinct CDR3 sequences are present, approximately 44% being singletons, with the ten largest covering roughly 20%. Material: peripheral blood or thyroid tissue (not recorded which). The receptors were sampled from an adult woman with Graves' disease, either hyperthyroidism or ophthalmopathy (not recorded which).

The table lists this clonotype with many counts. V usage is TRBV20-1 and J usage is TRBJ2-5, with D perhaps assigned TRBD1 or TRBD2 (5 bases each). Germline V lookup: CDR1 DFQATT, CDR2 SNEGSKA (reference sequence). The CDR3 sequence is 14 residues long. Deletions cut 5 bases from V and 1 base from J, with 14 bases between. The CDR3: CSARPYGAQETQYF. Here the CDR3 DNA reads TGCAGTGCTCGACCATACGGGGCCCAAGAGACCCAGTACTTC.

This clonotype was seen a few times. The chain uses TRBV24-1 and TRBJ1-2; the match to TRBD1 covers 8 bases. With V trimmed by 9 bases and J by 6 bases, 8 bases remained unmatched. This CDR3 region has 13 residues. CDR1 KGHDR and CDR2 SFDVKD come from the germline V gene. CDR3 sequence: CATAGQGADGYTF. CDR3 sequence (DNA): TGTGCCACCGCTGGACAGGGAGCTGATGGCTACACCTTC.

In this sample, this clonotype turned up many times. The chain is built from TRBV11-2 and TRBJ2-7; the match to TRBD1 covers 9 bases. This CDR3 has 13 residues. Germline V gene data show CDR1 as SGHAT and CDR2 as FQNNGV. The ends lost 5 bases at V and 7 bases at J; junction bases unmatched: 6. The CDR3 bases are TGTGCCAGCAGCGAACAGGGGGCTCGGGAGCAGTACTTC. It codes for CASSEQGAREQYF.

This clonotype was observed at least ten times. J is TRBJ2-7 and V is TRBV10-3; unclear D gene. Germline V lookup: CDR1 ENHRY, CDR2 SYGVKD. This CDR3 contains 14 residues. V was clipped by 3 bases and J by 3 bases, with 12 bases between them. The CDR3 sequence is CAISDGQNLYEQYF. The CDR3, as DNA: TGTGCCATCAGTGACGGTCAGAACCTCTACGAGCAGTACTTC.

Points on this clonotype: It may be a read error: a sequence one base away is much more abundant. The chain combines TRBV6-5 with TRBJ1-1; a weak D match, TRBD1 (5 bases). In germline, CDR1 is MNHEY, CDR2 SVGAGI. The CDR3 covers 14 residues. CDR3 DNA sequence: TGTGCCATCAGTTACCTCACCCAGGGCACTGAAGCTTTCTTT. Amino acids: CAISYLTQGTEAFF.

Ten or more counts support this clonotype. V is TRBV5-1 and J is TRBJ2-5; D perhaps matches TRBD2 (5 bases). Germline lookup yields CDR1 SGHRS and CDR2 YFSETQ. CDR3 length equals 12 residues. Deletions cut 0 bases from V and 7 bases from J, with 7 bases between. CDR3 coding DNA: TGCGCCAGCAGCTTGGAGCGGACGACCCAGTACTTC. It is translated as CASSLERTTQYF.

This clonotype was counted ten times or more. This sequence joins TRBV10-3 and TRBJ2-2; 11 bases align to TRBD1. The ends lost 9 bases at V and 1 base at J; junction bases unmatched: 4. This CDR3 region has 15 residues. Germline-derived CDR1 and CDR2 are ENHRY and SYGVKD. CDR3 DNA: TGTGCCATGGGACAGGGGGACTTGAACACCGGGGAGCTGTTTTTT. Protein sequence: CAMGQGDLNTGELFF.